These 16 T cell receptor beta chains originate from one sample sequenced in a study of shared clonotypes between healthy human individuals. Using immunoSEQ multiplex PCR, the repertoire was profiled, and TCRdb retains in-frame clones only, with some absent. The sample yields more than 2,000,000 clones, around nine tenths seen once. Sequences were obtained from naive CD4+ T cells sorted from blood. The subset: CD45RA+ positively selected. The receptors come from a young man in good health.

The V and J genes are TRBV2 and TRBJ2-2; D unclear. V was pared by 3 bases and J by 1 base, with 9 bases between. Germline lookup yields CDR1 SNHLY and CDR2 FYNNEI. The CDR3 contains 15 residues. Here the CDR3 reads CASSETTGNTGELFF. The CDR3 DNA reads as TGTGCCAGCAGTGAGACGACGGGGAACACCGGGGAGCTGTTTTTT.

The chain has TRBV29-1 and TRBJ2-7; 8 bases agree with TRBD1. Germline V gives CDR1 SQVTM, CDR2 ANQGSEA. The CDR3 spans 13 residues. Trimming removed 5 bases from V and 2 bases from J; junction bases left unmatched: 5. CDR3 region: CSVLGQGAYEQYF. DNA of the CDR3: TGCAGCGTTCTAGGACAGGGCGCCTACGAGCAGTACTTC.

The chain has TRBV11-2 and TRBJ2-1; 14 positions match TRBD2. The CDR3 length is 16 residues. Looked up from germline, CDR1 is SGHAT and CDR2 is FQNNGV. V shed 5 bases and J 9 bases; nucleotides not matched to a gene: 9. Here the CDR3 reads CASSPLGLAGGGEQFF. CDR3 DNA sequence: TGTGCCAGCAGCCCCCTCGGACTAGCGGGAGGTGGTGAGCAGTTCTTC.

A few counts support this clone. The rearrangement joins TRBV30 to TRBJ1-1; D is unresolved. The germline V gene has CDR1 GTSNPN and CDR2 SVGIG (reference sequence). Trimming left V 0 bases short and J 5 bases short, with 7 bases between. CDR3 length: 12 amino acids. In DNA, the CDR3 is TGTGCCTGGAGTGTAATCAGGACTGAAGCTTTCTTT. It translates to CAWSVIRTEAFF.

CDR3 sequence reads: CASSEDRGRKNSPLHF. The DNA of the CDR3 is TGTGCCAGCAGTGAAGACAGGGGGCGGAAGAATTCACCCCTCCACTTT. The chain is built from TRBV2 and TRBJ1-6, with 9 bases matching TRBD1. The length of the CDR3 is 16 residues. Germline V gene lookup returns CDR1 SNHLY and CDR2 FYNNEI. The V and J ends lost 1 base and 7 bases, in that order; junction bases with no gene match: 5.

This sequence joins TRBV5-6 and TRBJ2-7; maybe TRBD2 (5 bases). Germline V gene sequence: CDR1 SGHDT, CDR2 YYEEEE. CDR3 length: 13 residues. Trimming stripped 3 bases from V and 9 bases from J, with 16 bases between. The CDR3 region is CASSSPLGRGQYF. The CDR3 DNA is TGTGCCAGCAGCTCGCCGTTGGGTCGGGGGCAGTACTTC.

The rearrangement joins TRBV5-6 to TRBJ1-5; D unresolved. CDR3 length: 17 residues. Trimming left V 3 bases short and J 2 bases short, with 18 bases between. The germline V gene encodes CDR1 SGHDT and CDR2 YYEEEE. For the CDR3, the DNA is TGTGCCAGCAGCTCACGGTCAGGCCTACGGGGCAATCAGCCCCAGCATTTT. It is translated as CASSSRSGLRGNQPQHF.

Only a few counts were recorded for this clone. This rearrangement joins TRBV29-1 to TRBJ1-5, with no clear D. This CDR3 region has 12 residues. Germline V gene data show CDR1 as SQVTM and CDR2 as ANQGSEA. V dropped 6 bases and J dropped 5 bases, with 11 bases sitting between them. The CDR3 spells CSVMEGDQPQHF. As DNA, the CDR3 is TGCAGCGTGATGGAAGGAGATCAGCCCCAGCATTTT.

The chain links TRBV28 to TRBJ2-6; D is undetermined. Trimming shortened V by 2 bases and J by 4 bases, and 9 bases separated the two germline ends. Germline loops: CDR1 MDHEN, CDR2 SYDVKM. The CDR3 has 15 residues. CDR3 sequence (DNA): TGTGCCAGCAGTTTAGACGGCCCAGGGGCCAACGTCCTGACTTTC. Translated: CASSLDGPGANVLTF.

This chain uses TRBV25-1 with TRBJ1-3; TRBD1 matches 9 bases. The CDR3 sequence is 16 residues long. Germline CDR1 is MGHDK and CDR2 is SYGVNS. Trimming at V came to 0 bases and at J to 4 bases, leaving 4 bases not matched to a gene. CDR3 DNA sequence: TGTGCCAGCAGTGAATACCCGGGACAGGGCGGAAACACCATATATTTT. The encoded protein is CASSEYPGQGGNTIYF.

V gene TRBV28 combines with J gene TRBJ2-3, with D tentatively TRBD1 (5 bases). CDR3 length: 17 amino acids. Germline-derived CDR1 and CDR2 are MDHEN and SYDVKM. With 1 base removed from V and 1 base from J, the gap between germline ends came to 15 bases. Here the CDR3 DNA reads TGTGCCAGCAGTTTATACGTCTCAGGGATGGGCACAGATACGCAGTATTTT. This codes for CASSLYVSGMGTDTQYF. The complete variable domain, with remaining parts taken from reference TRBV28 and TRBJ2-3, reads DVKVTQSSRYLVKRTGEKVFLECVQDMDHENMFWYRQDPGLGLRLIYFSYDVKMKEKGDIPEGYSVSREKKERFSLILESASTNQTSMYLCASSLYVSGMGTDTQYFGPGTRLTVL.

The rearrangement links TRBV10-3 to TRBJ1-1; TRBD1 is a possible D gene (5 bases). The CDR3 is 11 amino acids. The V gene's germline CDR1 is ENHRY and CDR2 SYGVKD. V was pared by 4 bases and J by 7 bases, with 7 bases between. Here the CDR3 DNA reads TGTGCCATCAGTGGGGGGGGTGAAGCTTTCTTT. The encoded protein is CAISGGGEAFF.

The chain combines TRBV30 with TRBJ2-5, with a tentative D call TRBD1 (5 bases). V shed 0 bases and J shed 1 base, with 15 bases lying between them. This CDR3 has 16 amino acids. Germline V lookup: CDR1 GTSNPN, CDR2 SVGIG (reference sequence). CDR3 residues: CAWSVPPPGSQETQYF. DNA for the CDR3: TGTGCCTGGAGTGTACCCCCACCAGGGTCCCAAGAGACCCAGTACTTC.

This chain joins TRBV5-1 and TRBJ1-4, with D hard to call. The V gene's germline CDR1 is SGHRS and CDR2 YFSETQ. The ends were cut back, 3 bases at V and 5 bases at J, with 17 bases in the middle. The CDR3 is made up of 16 amino acids. The CDR3 spells CASSSRNNDKNEKLFF. The DNA for the CDR3 is TGCGCCAGCAGCTCTAGAAACAACGACAAGAATGAAAAACTGTTTTTT.

The rearrangement joins TRBV5-1 to TRBJ1-2; 7 nucleotides agree with TRBD1. The ends lost 0 bases at V and 4 bases at J; junction bases unmatched: 15. From germline, CDR1 is SGHRS and CDR2 YFSETQ. The CDR3 covers 18 residues. The CDR3 reads CASSLARQGDPQPYGYTF. The CDR3, as DNA: TGCGCCAGCAGCTTGGCCCGGCAGGGGGATCCCCAACCCTATGGCTACACCTTC.

The chain has TRBV21-1 and TRBJ2-7; TRBD1, the D gene given by the table, was not confirmed from the DNA. TRBV21-1 is described as a pseudogene. The CDR3 is 15 amino acids. CDR3 in DNA: TGTGCCAGCACCCCGGCGGGGGACAGGCAATACGAGCAGTACTTC. The encoded protein is CASTPAGDRQYEQYF.